Presented here are 28 T cell receptor beta chains from one specimen sequenced in a study of blood T cell repertoires in COVID-19. Libraries were prepared by immunoSEQ multiplex PCR; TCRdb keeps only in-frame clonotypes and omits some of them. The sample lists more than 400,000 clones, less than 95% occurring once. Sequenced sample: PBMCs or T cells enriched from blood (not recorded which). The receptors were gathered from a man aged 18 to 29 who had recovered from COVID-19.

V and J are TRBV29-1 and TRBJ1-1, with a tentative D call TRBD1 (6 bases). Deletions cut 3 bases from V and 0 bases from J, with 11 bases between. There are 14 residues in the CDR3. The germline V gene has CDR1 SQVTM and CDR2 ANQGSEA. In DNA, the CDR3 is TGCAGCGTTGAGGAGACAGGCATGAACACTGAAGCTTTCTTT. Protein: CSVEETGMNTEAFF.

This clone was detected only once. The rearrangement joins TRBV21-1 to TRBJ2-1; the D segment call TRBD2 is taken from the table without a DNA check. TRBV21-1 is classified as a pseudogene. CDR3 length: 15 residues. The CDR3 loop is CASSKNPRSYNEQFF. CDR3 bases: TGTGCCAGCAGCAAAAACCCTAGGAGCTACAATGAGCAGTTCTTC.

The chain couples TRBV10-3 to TRBJ1-5, with 8 bases lining up with TRBD1. The ends lost 3 bases at V and 6 bases at J; junction bases unmatched: 4. The CDR3 is 14 amino acids. The germline V gene has CDR1 ENHRY and CDR2 SYGVKD. CDR3 DNA: TGTGCCATCAGTGATGACAGGGGAAGTCAGCCCCAGCATTTT. The encoded protein is CAISDDRGSQPQHF.

The chain joins TRBV3-1 (or the pseudogene TRBV3-2) to TRBJ2-2; 7 bases are a match to TRBD2. This CDR3 comprises 17 residues. Germline V CDR1 and CDR2: LGHDT, YNNKEL (reference sequence). With 4 bases clipped from V and 0 bases from J, the junction kept 8 bases outside the gene matches. CDR3: CASSPISGETNTGELFF. In nucleotides, the CDR3 is TGTGCCAGCAGCCCCATCAGCGGGGAAACGAACACCGGGGAGCTGTTTTTT.

This CDR3 reads CASSQTSRRTIYF. In DNA, the CDR3 is TGTGCCAGCAGCCAAACCTCTAGGCGCACCATATATTTT. The rearrangement joins TRBV12-3 or TRBV12-4 to TRBJ1-3; D remains unclear. The V gene lost 6 bases and the J gene lost 9 bases, with 15 bases spanning the gap. CDR3 size: 13 residues.

This clone has only one observation. This chain links TRBV13 with TRBJ1-1; no clear D gene. The CDR3 has 13 amino acids. Germline V gene data show CDR1 as PRHDT and CDR2 as FYEKMQ (reference sequence). Trimming stripped 7 bases from V and 6 bases from J, with 15 bases between. The DNA for the CDR3 is TGTGCCAGCACCCCGGGGTTGATCTCTGAAGCTTTCTTT. It specifies CASTPGLISEAFF. The full variable domain, with the rest looked up from reference TRBV13 and TRBJ1-1, is AAGVIQSPRHLIKEKRETATLKCYPIPRHDTVYWYQQGPGQDPQFLISFYEKMQSDKGSIPDRFSAQQFSDYHSELNMSSLELGDSALYFCASTPGLISEAFFGQGTRLTVV.

The chain has TRBV7-9 and TRBJ2-2; TRBD1 aligns across 9 bases. V lost 1 base and J lost 6; bases outside the gene matches: 6. Germline V gives CDR1 SEHNR, CDR2 FQNEAQ (reference sequence). This CDR3 has 16 amino acids. CDR3 amino acids: CASSLETGGVAGELFF. The CDR3 nucleotides are TGTGCCAGCAGCTTAGAGACAGGGGGAGTTGCCGGGGAGCTGTTTTTT.

The chain carries TRBV3-1 (or the pseudogene TRBV3-2) and TRBJ2-2; D is unresolved. V lost 0 bases and J lost 4, with 6 bases in between. Germline V gives CDR1 LGHDT, CDR2 YNNKEL (reference sequence). The CDR3 is made up of 14 amino acids. This chain's CDR3 is CASSQEYTTGELFF. CDR3 DNA: TGTGCCAGCAGCCAAGAATACACCACCGGGGAGCTGTTTTTT.

The CDR3 region has the DNA TGTGCCAGCAGCTTAGATGGGCGGGGGAACAATGAGCAGTTCTTC. This gives the protein CASSLDGRGNNEQFF. V usage is TRBV7-2 and J usage is TRBJ2-1; 7 positions agree with TRBD2. Losses at the gene ends were 1 base for V and 5 bases for J; bases not matched to a gene: 5. The germline CDR1 and CDR2 sequences are SGHTA and FQGNSA. The CDR3 has 15 amino acids.

The chain couples TRBV28 to TRBJ1-2; 10 bases are a match to TRBD1. Germline V CDR1 and CDR2: MDHEN, SYDVKM. CDR3 length: 13 amino acids. Germline trimming cut 4 bases from V and 8 bases from J; bases unmatched to any gene: 4. The CDR3 protein is CASSWDRGLGYTF. The DNA of the CDR3 is TGTGCCAGCAGTTGGGACAGGGGTTTAGGCTACACCTTC.

V and J are TRBV5-4 and TRBJ1-2; tentative D call: TRBD1 (5 bases). This CDR3 region has 15 residues. The germline V gene has CDR1 SGHNT and CDR2 YYREEE (reference sequence). Trimming left V 4 bases short and J 4 bases short, with 17 bases between. The CDR3 DNA is TGTGCCAGCAGCCCGGCCGGGACTTCATCCTATGGCTACACCTTC. Encoded protein: CASSPAGTSSYGYTF. The full variable domain, rest sourced from reference TRBV5-4 and TRBJ1-2, is ETGVTQSPTHLIKTRGQQVTLRCSSQSGHNTVSWYQQALGQGPQFIFQYYREEENGRGNFPPRFSGLQFPNYSSELNVNALELDDSALYLCASSPAGTSSYGYTFGSGTRLTVV.

The J gene is TRBJ1-4, the V gene TRBV7-9; 10 bases map to TRBD1. Germline-derived CDR1 and CDR2 are SEHNR and FQNEAQ (reference sequence). V dropped 5 bases and J dropped 8; count of bases not matched to a gene: 5. This CDR3 is 14 amino acids long. The CDR3 reads CASSQGQGVEKLFF. The CDR3 DNA follows: TGTGCCAGCAGCCAAGGACAGGGGGTAGAAAAACTGTTTTTT.

V usage is TRBV7-3 and J usage is TRBJ1-3; D remains unclear. V gave up 3 bases and J gave up 0 bases, with 9 bases separating them. Germline V gene lookup returns CDR1 SGHTA and CDR2 FQGTGA. The CDR3 is 15 residues long. CDR3 DNA sequence: TGTGCCAGCAGCTTGGTTAGCGGCTCTGGAAACACCATATATTTT. Translating gives CASSLVSGSGNTIYF.

In DNA form, the CDR3 reads TGTGCCAGCAGCTTTAGGCTAGCGGGAGTCGATGATACGCAGTATTTT. Protein sequence: CASSFRLAGVDDTQYF. The rearrangement links TRBV11-2 to TRBJ2-3; 10 bases align to TRBD2. Germline assignment: CDR1 SGHAT and CDR2 FQNNGV. The length of the CDR3 is 16 residues. Trimming cost V 3 bases and J 6 bases; bases outside gene matches: 9.

The chain has TRBV9 and TRBJ1-6; 8 nucleotides line up with TRBD1. Trimming cost V 7 bases and J 9 bases; bases outside gene matches: 6. Germline V lookup: CDR1 SGDLS, CDR2 YYNGEE. The CDR3 runs 13 residues. The CDR3 spells CASAGQGGSPLHF. Here the CDR3 DNA reads TGTGCCAGCGCTGGACAGGGAGGTTCACCCCTCCACTTT.

This sequence joins TRBV7-9 and TRBJ1-2; a possible D gene is TRBD1 (5 bases). The germline gives CDR1 SEHNR, CDR2 FQNEAQ (reference sequence). Between the trimmed V and J ends, which lost 5 bases and 4 bases, there was a span of 14 bases. CDR3 size: 14 residues. The CDR3 DNA sequence: TGTGCCAGCAGCATCCCCAGCAGGGCCTATGGCTACACCTTC. Translation: CASSIPSRAYGYTF. The variable domain in full, with the rest retrieved from reference TRBV7-9 and TRBJ1-2, is DTGVSQNPRHKITKRGQNVTFRCDPISEHNRLYWYRQTLGQGPEFLTYFQNEAQLEKSRLLSDRFSAERPKGSFSTLEIQRTEQGDSAMYLCASSIPSRAYGYTFGSGTRLTVV.

This chain links TRBV7-9 with TRBJ1-4; 9 bases align to TRBD1. CDR1 and CDR2 from the germline V gene are SEHNR and FQNEAQ (reference sequence). V was pared by 5 bases and J by 8 bases, with 9 bases of the junction left unmatched. The CDR3 totals 15 residues. This CDR3 is CASSPGTGRGEKLFF. The CDR3 DNA is TGTGCCAGCAGCCCAGGGACAGGGCGAGGCGAAAAACTGTTTTTT.

The chain couples TRBV19 to TRBJ1-5; perhaps TRBD1 as D (6 bases). Germline CDR1 is LNHDA and CDR2 is SQIVND (reference sequence). Between the trimmed V and J ends, which lost 4 bases and 9 bases, there was a span of 13 bases. The CDR3 is 13 amino acids. The CDR3 DNA is TGTGCCAGTAGTACCTCAGGGGTTAGGCCCCAGCATTTT. Translated, it gives CASSTSGVRPQHF.

The rearrangement joins TRBV2 to TRBJ1-2; 7 bases map to TRBD1. Germline loops: CDR1 SNHLY, CDR2 FYNNEI. This CDR3 is 14 amino acids long. J was trimmed by 6 bases and V by 4 bases; bases with no gene match: 8. The CDR3 spells CASSGGTVVNGYTF. The CDR3 bases are TGTGCCAGCAGTGGGGGGACAGTCGTTAATGGCTACACCTTC.

The chain joins TRBV9 to TRBJ1-6, with D perhaps matching TRBD1 (6 bases). This CDR3 has 16 residues. Trimming took off 5 bases at V and 8 bases at J, with 20 bases between the two ends. Germline V lookup: CDR1 SGDLS, CDR2 YYNGEE. The CDR3 DNA reads TGTGCCAGCAGGGAGGAGAGGGGGGGGATTGATTCACCCCTCCACTTT. Protein: CASREERGGIDSPLHF.

The chain employs TRBV7-9 and TRBJ1-1; D remains ambiguous. Looked up from germline, CDR1 is SEHNR and CDR2 is FQNEAQ (reference sequence). Trimming pared 3 bases from V and 6 bases from J, leaving 8 bases between. This CDR3 is 12 amino acids long. The DNA for the CDR3 is TGTGCCAGCAGCTTCGAGGCGTCTGAAGCTTTCTTT. As protein: CASSFEASEAFF.

The chain has TRBV19 and TRBJ1-1, with D uncertain. CDR1 is LNHDA, CDR2 SQIVND, per germline (reference sequence). CDR3 length: 15 residues. The V and J ends lost 3 bases and 1 base respectively, with 12 bases between them. The CDR3 DNA sequence: TGTGCCAGTAGTATTGGTCGGGGATGGAACACTGAAGCTTTCTTT. Amino acids: CASSIGRGWNTEAFF.

The chain joins TRBV7-3 to TRBJ1-6; 9 bases agree with TRBD1. In germline, CDR1 is SGHTA, CDR2 FQGTGA. V gave up 5 bases and J gave up 8 bases; unmatched junction bases: 1. The CDR3 has 13 residues. Here the CDR3 DNA reads TGTGCCAGCAGCCGGGACAGGGATTCACCCCTCCACTTT. Residues: CASSRDRDSPLHF.

V is TRBV2 and J is TRBJ1-2, with D perhaps matching TRBD1 (5 bases). Trimming cost V 6 bases and J 8 bases, with 13 bases left between them. The CDR3 totals 12 residues. The germline CDR1 and CDR2 sequences are SNHLY and FYNNEI. The CDR3 is CASSRDVGGYTF. As DNA, the CDR3 is TGTGCCAGCAGCAGGGATGTTGGGGGCTACACCTTC.

V and J are TRBV12-5 and TRBJ2-5; 7 bases are a match to TRBD2. This CDR3 is built from 16 residues. The germline CDR1 and CDR2 sequences are LGHNT and FRNRAP. The V segment lost 9 bases and the J segment 2 bases; nucleotides outside the gene matches: 15. CDR3 nucleotide sequence: TGTGCTAGGGGAACCCTGAGCGGGGACTCTCAAGAGACCCAGTACTTC. It is translated as CARGTLSGDSQETQYF.

Concerning this clone: Within the sample, other DNA sequences also encode this same CDR3. This sequence joins TRBV11-2 and TRBJ1-3; D remains ambiguous. The germline V and J ends were trimmed by 5 bases and 0 bases, with 2 bases remaining between them. The CDR3 has 12 residues. Germline CDR1 reads SGHAT; CDR2 reads FQNNGV. The CDR3 nucleotides are TGTGCCAGCAGCCTCTCTGGAAACACCATATATTTT. This codes for CASSLSGNTIYF.

The chain has TRBV7-8 and TRBJ2-5; possibly TRBD2 for D (6 bases). Germline V gene lookup returns CDR1 SGHVS and CDR2 FQNEAQ. CDR3 size: 13 residues. The germline V and J ends were trimmed by 8 bases and 2 bases, with 12 bases remaining between them. The CDR3 DNA reads TGTGCCAGCGACCGGGGGATACAAGAGACCCAGTACTTC. It specifies CASDRGIQETQYF. The whole variable domain, remainder taken from reference TRBV7-8 and TRBJ2-5, is GAGVSQSPRYKVAKRGQDVALRCDPISGHVSLFWYQQALGQGPEFLTYFQNEAQLDKSGLPSDRFFAERPEGSVSTLKIQRTQQEDSAVYLCASDRGIQETQYFGPGTRLLVL.

The rearrangement joins TRBV10-2 to TRBJ2-7; 8 bases line up with TRBD2. The CDR3 length is 16 residues. Trimming at V came to 7 bases and at J to 1 base, leaving 12 bases not matched to a gene. Germline lookup yields CDR1 WSHSY and CDR2 SAAADI. CDR3 protein: CASKAGGSTYSYEQYF. The CDR3 DNA reads TGCGCCAGCAAGGCGGGAGGAAGCACATATTCCTACGAGCAGTACTTC.